This TCR beta chain appears in the sequencing data of a study of T cell responses to AZD1222 COVID-19 vaccine. Whole-study context: Second-dose schedules of about 4 or about 12 weeks were combined.

Here immunoSEQ multiplex PCR was the method, and the copy in TCRdb shows in-frame clones only, minus some. The sample includes over 100,000 clones, 88% of them seen just once. Trimming left V 5 bases short and J 0 bases short, with 17 bases between. CDR1 is SGHAT, CDR2 FQNNGV, per germline. This CDR3 has 18 residues. With regard to this clone: Its antigen is unknown.

General study findings and limits: Clonal diversity was possibly underestimated, and white British individuals and females predominated among donors. Vaccine-associated CD4 TCRs spanned spike, dominant at 160-218 and 743-854.

The V call is TRBV11-2, the J call TRBJ1-6; D call uncertain. The sequence was obtained from an adult in good health. The sequencing here drew on peripheral blood, taken on day 0 of AZD1222 vaccination. The CDR3 spells CASSPGLSGSSYNSPLHF. CDR3 DNA sequence: TGTGCCAGCAGCCCGGGATTAAGCGGAAGCTCCTATAATTCACCCCTCCACTTT.